What follows are 10 T cell receptor beta chains derived from one specimen sequenced in a study of blood T cells in healthy people across ages. Together with a sample-barcoded 5' primer, a J-beta primer mix was included in a second PCR lasting about 7 to 12 cycles. TCRdb redid the calling of the 5' RACE reads with MiXCR, one entry per CDR3 protein. The sample lists approximately 770,000 distinct CDR3 sequences; roughly 50% were seen once. What was sequenced was blood. Source of these receptors: a man younger than 40 in good health.

The chain carries TRBV20-1 and TRBJ1-1; D not resolved. Germline values: CDR1 DFQATT, CDR2 SNEGSKA (reference sequence). V lost 6 bases and J 0 bases, leaving 14 bases between the germline ends. The CDR3 is 14 residues long. DNA for the CDR3: TGCAGTGCCACCCCCGGACCGATGAACACTGAAGCTTTCTTT. Residues: CSATPGPMNTEAFF.

As concerns this clonotype: An end of the junction does not agree with germline; a read error may underlie this. CDR3 in DNA: TGTGCCAGCAGTGAATTTTCGCGAGAGAACTTCTATGGCTGCACCTTC. It is translated as CASSEFSRENFYGCTF. The V call is TRBV2, the J call TRBJ1-2, with unresolved D. CDR1 is SNHLY, CDR2 FYNNEI, per germline. CDR3 length: 16 amino acids.

The chain is built from TRBV3-1 and TRBJ2-6; TRBD1 matches 9 bases. V lost 6 bases to trimming and J lost 0 bases; unmatched junction nucleotides: 9. CDR3 size: 18 residues. CDR1 is LGHDT and CDR2 is YNNKEL in the germline V gene (reference sequence). CDR3 loop: CASRGGDRALSGANVLTF. CDR3 coding DNA: TGTGCCAGCAGGGGTGGGGACAGGGCTCTCTCTGGGGCCAACGTCCTGACTTTC. The complete variable domain, with remaining parts taken from reference TRBV3-1 and TRBJ2-6, reads DTAVSQTPKYLVTQMGNDKSIKCEQNLGHDTMYWYKQDSKKFLKIMFSYNNKELIINETVPNRFSPKSPDKAHLNLHINSLELGDSAVYFCASRGGDRALSGANVLTFGAGSRLTVL.

This chain links TRBV7-2 with TRBJ2-7; D is unclear. Germline V gene data show CDR1 as SGHTA and CDR2 as FQGNSA. This CDR3 comprises 13 residues. Trimming cost V 5 bases and J 5 bases, with 13 bases left between them. CDR3 sequence reads: CASSPASLDEQYF. The CDR3 region has the DNA TGTGCCAGCAGCCCGGCCTCTCTGGACGAGCAGTACTTC.

This clonotype was picked up a small number of times. V gene TRBV29-1 combines with J gene TRBJ2-5, with TRBD1 matching 11 bases. Germline V gives CDR1 SQVTM, CDR2 ANQGSEA. The CDR3 contains 14 residues. Trimming removed 4 bases from V and 3 bases from J; junction bases left unmatched: 4. The CDR3 DNA reads TGCAGCGTTGTTCGGACAGGGGGCGAAGAGACCCAGTACTTC. Its translation: CSVVRTGGEETQYF.

The chain is built from TRBV12-3 or TRBV12-4 and TRBJ1-2; 7 bases match TRBD1. V lost 5 bases to trimming and J lost 8 bases; unmatched junction nucleotides: 8. The CDR3 has 13 residues. The CDR3 spells CASSPDPGGGYTF. CDR3 in DNA: TGTGCCAGCAGTCCCGATCCAGGGGGAGGCTACACCTTC.

The genes are TRBV4-3 and TRBJ2-4; 8 nucleotides agree with TRBD1. Matching the DNA end better, TRBJ2-5 makes the J call doubtful. The CDR3 runs to 15 residues. Looked up from germline, CDR1 is LGHNA and CDR2 is YSLEER. The CDR3 reads CASSLQTGVGETQYF. CDR3 DNA: TGCGCCAGCAGCCTACAGACAGGGGTGGGGGAGACCCAGTACTTC.

This sequence joins TRBV29-1 and TRBJ2-3; 8 bases are a match to TRBD1. CDR1 SQVTM and CDR2 ANQGSEA come from the germline V gene. With V trimmed by 8 bases and J by 4 bases, 11 bases remained unmatched. This CDR3 region has 14 residues. CDR3 protein: CSSKAGGIADTQYF. The DNA of the CDR3 is TGCAGCTCGAAGGCAGGGGGCATTGCAGATACGCAGTATTTT.

The J gene is TRBJ2-4, the V gene TRBV12-3 or TRBV12-4, with 7 positions matching TRBD1. Matching the DNA end better, TRBJ2-5 makes the J call doubtful. CDR3 size: 13 residues. The CDR3 region is CASKDRARETQYF. CDR3 DNA sequence: TGTGCCAGCAAAGACAGGGCGCGAGAGACCCAGTACTTC.

The genes are TRBV7-2 and TRBJ2-1; D possibly corresponds to TRBD1 (5 bases). Germline V gene lookup returns CDR1 SGHTA and CDR2 FQGNSA. V lost 4 bases to trimming and J lost 10 bases, with 17 bases between them. There are 14 residues in the CDR3. CDR3 in DNA: TGTGCCAGCAGCTCAACGCGCACCTCAGGGGAGCAGTTCTTC. Translated, it gives CASSSTRTSGEQFF.